This T cell receptor (beta chain) was sequenced in a study of vaccination and CD4 T cells after COVID-19. The study's findings and limits: Within the convalescent patients, a median roughly 87% of the SARS-CoV-2-reactive clones were ones that appeared only post-vaccination.

Documented treatment: approximately nine-day PBMC culture with coronavirus spike peptide pools or control peptides (ViraFEST assay). Concerning this clonotype itself: Its antigen is currently unknown.

V lost 5 bases and J lost 0, with 17 bases in between. CDR3 size: 16 residues. Looked up from germline, CDR1 is SNHLY and CDR2 is FYNNEI. Sequencing of the DNA from cultured CD4+ T cells was carried out with the Oncomine TCR Beta short-read assay. TCRdb used MiXCR to reprocess the PCR reads, holding one entry per CDR3 protein. This sample carries fewer than 9,500 distinct CDR3 sequences, around 60% of them seen once, and the ten largest clones take more than 20%. Material for sequencing was CD4+ T cells from blood, cultured in vitro. This chain joins TRBV2 and TRBJ2-7; TRBD1 is a possible D gene (5 bases). The sequence came from a human donor who had recovered from COVID-19. DNA for the CDR3: TGTGCCAGCAGTTCAACGGACATCCGAAGCTCCTACGAGCAGTACTTC. This translates into CASSSTDIRSSYEQYF.